Following are 17 T cell receptor beta chains from one sample sequenced in a study of blood T cells in healthy people across ages. A second PCR, run for roughly 7 to 12 cycles, used a sample-barcoded 5' primer plus a J-beta primer mix. TCRdb re-derived calls from the 5' RACE reads in MiXCR, one entry per CDR3 protein. The table lists 1.2 million to 1.5 million distinct CDR3 sequences, roughly 40% of them singletons. What was sequenced was blood. The receptors come from a woman between 18 and 30 years old in good health.

CDR3 sequence (DNA): TGTGCCAGCAGCCTAGGACAGAACGATGAGCAGTTCTTC. This sequence encodes CASSLGQNDEQFF. The chain is built from TRBV5-4 and TRBJ2-1; maybe TRBD1 (6 bases). Germline values: CDR1 SGHNT, CDR2 YYREEE (reference sequence). Trimming removed 4 bases from V and 8 bases from J, with 13 bases in between. CDR3 length: 13 residues.

Only a few counts were recorded for this clonotype. The genes are TRBV9 and TRBJ2-3; D unresolved. There are 15 residues in the CDR3. Trimming took off 0 bases at V and 2 bases at J, with 10 bases between the two ends. CDR1 is SGDLS and CDR2 is YYNGEE in the germline V gene. The CDR3 coding sequence is TGTGCCAGCAGCGTAGGACACCTTGTCACAGATACGCAGTATTTT. Translating gives CASSVGHLVTDTQYF.

For this clonotype: A read error may be the cause here, since a much bigger clone is one base away. The chain joins TRBV25-1 to TRBJ2-5; D is perhaps TRBD2 (7 bases). Per the germline V gene, CDR1 is MGHDK and CDR2 is SYGVNS. CDR3 length equals 16 residues. The V gene lost 1 base and the J gene lost 13 bases, with 25 bases spanning the gap. CDR3 loop: CASSESSSGGDYERYF. CDR3 nucleotide sequence: TGTGCCAGCAGTGAATCCTCCTCGGGGGGCGATTACGAGCGGTACTTC. Together with reference TRBV25-1 and TRBJ2-5, the CDR3 gives the full variable domain: EADIYQTPRYLVIGTGKKITLECSQTMGHDKMYWYQQDPGMELHLIHYSYGVNSTEKGDLSSESTVSRIRTEHFPLTLESARPSHTSQYLCASSESSSGGDYERYFGPGTRLLVL.

This clonotype was recorded at least ten times. The chain uses TRBV6-5 and TRBJ2-1; TRBD2 agrees at 7 bases. The V and J ends lost 6 bases and 2 bases, in that order; junction bases with no gene match: 4. Germline CDR1 MNHEY, CDR2 SVGAGI. The CDR3 extends over 14 amino acids. The chain's CDR3 is CASRAGEAYNEQFF. As DNA, the CDR3 is TGTGCCAGCAGGGCGGGAGAGGCCTACAATGAGCAGTTCTTC.

This chain joins TRBV20-1 and TRBJ2-7; the D is unclear. Trimming left V 0 bases short and J 1 base short, with 7 bases between. Germline CDR1 is DFQATT and CDR2 is SNEGSKA (reference sequence). This CDR3 contains 13 residues. CDR3 residues: CSARDYGSYEQYF. The CDR3 coding sequence is TGCAGTGCTAGAGATTACGGTTCCTACGAGCAGTACTTC.

The table lists this clonotype with a few counts. V usage is TRBV28 and J usage is TRBJ2-4, with D possibly being TRBD2 (6 bases). Between the trimmed V and J ends, which lost 1 base and 5 bases, there was a span of 9 bases. CDR1 MDHEN and CDR2 SYDVKM come from the germline V gene. The CDR3 contains 14 residues. As DNA, the CDR3 is TGTGCCAGCAGTTTATCGGAGGGGCAAAACATTCAGTACTTC. It yields the protein CASSLSEGQNIQYF.

The chain employs TRBV27 and TRBJ1-5; 12 nucleotides match TRBD1. In germline, CDR1 is MNHEY, CDR2 SMNVEV (reference sequence). V shed 2 bases, J shed 6 bases, and the junction held 2 bases outside the gene matches. The CDR3 is made up of 15 amino acids. The CDR3: CASSLGTGGSQPQHF. The CDR3 DNA reads TGTGCCAGCAGTTTAGGGACAGGGGGCTCTCAGCCCCAGCATTTT.

The rearrangement uses TRBV27 and TRBJ2-1, with D hard to call. The CDR3 length is 17 residues. CDR1 is MNHEY, CDR2 SMNVEV, per germline (reference sequence). V lost 0 bases, J lost 0 bases, and 12 bases lay in between. This chain's CDR3 is CASSLSAQIRSYNEQFF. For the CDR3, the DNA is TGTGCCAGCAGTTTATCGGCACAGATCCGCTCCTACAATGAGCAGTTCTTC.

This clonotype has a handful of counts. This chain joins TRBV20-1 and TRBJ2-1, with TRBD2 as a possible D gene (6 bases). Germline V CDR1 and CDR2: DFQATT, SNEGSKA (reference sequence). The CDR3 is made up of 14 amino acids. Between the trimmed V and J ends, which lost 3 bases and 1 base, there was a span of 10 bases. The CDR3 reads CSASGGLSYNEQFF. The CDR3 DNA is TGCAGTGCTAGCGGGGGTCTTTCCTACAATGAGCAGTTCTTC.

CDR3: CASSPGVISIYGYTF. The DNA for the CDR3 is TGTGCCAGCAGTCCAGGGGTGATCTCCATCTATGGCTACACCTTC. V is TRBV12-3 or TRBV12-4 and J is TRBJ1-2, with a tentative D call TRBD1 (6 bases). The length of the CDR3 is 15 residues. The V and J ends lost 5 bases and 4 bases respectively, with 17 bases between them.

The table lists this clonotype with a few counts. V usage is TRBV20-1 and J usage is TRBJ2-1; 8 bases are shared with TRBD2. After removal of 6 bases from V and 0 bases from J, the junction contained 16 bases not matched to a gene. This CDR3 contains 18 residues. CDR1 and CDR2 from the germline V gene are DFQATT and SNEGSKA (reference sequence). CDR3: CSAGGVSGSWSSYNEQFF. CDR3 DNA: TGCAGTGCAGGCGGAGTAAGCGGGAGTTGGAGCTCCTACAATGAGCAGTTCTTC.

The gene calls are TRBV7-9 and TRBJ1-5, with unresolved D. Germline loops: CDR1 SEHNR, CDR2 FQNEAQ (reference sequence). The V end lost 4 bases, the J end lost 6 bases, and 10 bases lay between the germline ends. The CDR3 has 13 residues. DNA of the CDR3: TGTGCCAGCAGCTCTCAAGGCAGTCAGCCCCAGCATTTT. Residues: CASSSQGSQPQHF.

This clonotype appeared a few times. The rearrangement joins TRBV29-1 to TRBJ2-3; D uncertain. The CDR3 covers 17 residues. The germline gives CDR1 SQVTM, CDR2 ANQGSEA. The ends were cut back, 0 bases at V and 1 base at J, with 17 bases in the middle. The CDR3 region is CSVEDSSLPRGTDTQYF. The CDR3 DNA follows: TGCAGCGTTGAAGATTCAAGTCTTCCTCGAGGCACAGATACGCAGTATTTT.

This clonotype was observed a handful of times. The chain joins TRBV7-2 to TRBJ1-5, with TRBD1 matching over 9 bases. The CDR3 is 16 residues long. Germline loops: CDR1 SGHTA, CDR2 FQGNSA. V lost 5 bases, J lost 0 bases, and 5 bases stayed unmatched. CDR3 bases: TGTGCCAGCAGCCCGGGACAGGGTATTAGCAATCAGCCCCAGCATTTT. Amino acid sequence: CASSPGQGISNQPQHF.

This clonotype occurred a few times. V gene TRBV12-3 or TRBV12-4 combines with J gene TRBJ1-6; 7 bases line up with TRBD1. CDR3 length equals 14 residues. Trimming took 6 bases from V and 7 from J; bases not matched to a gene: 6. CDR3 region: CASRRDSLNSPLHF. CDR3 DNA: TGTGCCAGCAGGCGGGACAGCCTAAATTCACCCCTCCACTTT.

The J gene is TRBJ2-7, the V gene TRBV6-2 or TRBV6-3; 9 bases map to TRBD2. The CDR3 spans 14 residues. The germline V gene has CDR1 MNHEY and CDR2 SVGEGT. J lost 4 bases, V lost 2 bases, and 3 bases had no gene match. CDR3 bases: TGTGCCAGCAGTTACCTCAGCGGGGGGTACGAGCAGTACTTC. This gives the protein CASSYLSGGYEQYF.

The gene calls are TRBV9 and TRBJ2-1; D is possibly TRBD2 (6 bases). Germline V lookup: CDR1 SGDLS, CDR2 YYNGEE. The CDR3 runs 15 residues. The V end was cut by 0 bases, the J end by 6 bases, with 13 bases between. CDR3 sequence reads: CASSVDGTPFNEQFF. The CDR3 nucleotides read TGTGCCAGCAGCGTAGATGGGACTCCTTTCAATGAGCAGTTCTTC. The full variable domain, with the rest looked up from reference TRBV9 and TRBJ2-1, is DSGVTQTPKHLITATGQRVTLRCSPRSGDLSVYWYQQSLDQGLQFLIQYYNGEERAKGNILERFSAQQFPDLHSELNLSSLELGDSALYFCASSVDGTPFNEQFFGPGTRLTVL.